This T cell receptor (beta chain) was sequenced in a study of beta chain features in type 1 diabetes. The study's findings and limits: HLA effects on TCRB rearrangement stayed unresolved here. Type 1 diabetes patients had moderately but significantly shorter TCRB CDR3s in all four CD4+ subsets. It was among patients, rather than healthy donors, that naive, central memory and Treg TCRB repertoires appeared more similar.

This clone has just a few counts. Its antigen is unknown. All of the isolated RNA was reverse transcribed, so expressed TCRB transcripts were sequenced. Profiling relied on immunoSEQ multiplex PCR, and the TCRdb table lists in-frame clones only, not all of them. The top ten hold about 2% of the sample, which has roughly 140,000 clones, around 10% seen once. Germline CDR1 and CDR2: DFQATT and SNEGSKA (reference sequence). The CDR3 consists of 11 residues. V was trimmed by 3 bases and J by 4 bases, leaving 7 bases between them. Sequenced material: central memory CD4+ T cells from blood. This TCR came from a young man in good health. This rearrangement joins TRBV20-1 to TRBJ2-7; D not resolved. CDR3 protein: CSARLDYEQYF. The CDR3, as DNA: TGCAGTGCTAGGCTTGATTACGAGCAGTACTTC.